This TCR beta chain was recorded in a study of blood T cell repertoires in COVID-19. Study information: The cDNA or gDNA used as material had been derived from T cells, B-cell-depleted T cells, or PBMCs.

The repertoire was sequenced with immunoSEQ multiplex PCR; TCRdb's copy has only in-frame clones and lacks some. The table lists around 100,000 clones, just under 80% of them singletons. The sequence was obtained from a man between 65 and 79 years old with active or convalescent COVID-19. Material for sequencing was peripheral blood.

CDR3 in amino acids: CASSPRDRVDNEQFF. The DNA for the CDR3 is TGTGCCAGCAGCCCCCGGGACAGGGTCGACAATGAGCAGTTCTTC. The chain uses TRBV3-1 (or the pseudogene TRBV3-2) and TRBJ2-1; 9 nucleotides align to TRBD1. The J segment lost 5 bases and the V segment lost 4 bases, leaving 6 bases of the junction unmatched. Per the germline V gene, CDR1 is LGHDT and CDR2 is YNNKEL (reference sequence). There are 15 residues in the CDR3.